Here is one T cell receptor beta chain with its context. Its antigen remains unidentified. The CD8+ and CD4+ T cells were negatively isolated, with the TEMRA cells enriched by FACS. This sample was taken from a study of CD8 T cells in Susac syndrome. Study-level findings and limits: The authors acknowledged that their TCR sequencing and HLA analysis involved a relatively small number of individuals.

The RNA input was about 0.5 to 1 ug, and it was reverse transcribed with random hexamers. TCRdb used MiXCR to reprocess the immunoSEQ multiplex PCR reads, holding one entry per CDR3 protein. The sample consists of around 270,000 distinct CDR3 sequences, over 75% of them appearing once. Trimming pared 3 bases from V and 5 bases from J, leaving 8 bases between. The CDR3 is 14 residues long. V usage is TRBV12-3 or TRBV12-4 and J usage is TRBJ1-6; the D gene is possibly TRBD1 (5 bases). This TCR came from a human donor with multiple sclerosis. Sequencing was performed on CD8+ T cells from PBMCs. The CDR3 nucleotides read TGTGCCAGCAGTTTCCAGGGAAATAATTCACCCCTCCACTTT. This encodes CASSFQGNNSPLHF.